This paragraph reports one T cell receptor (beta chain). This clone has only one observation. What antigen it recognizes has not been identified. Nothing much larger sits one base from this clone, and base qualities are not available. These data are taken from a study of cytomegalovirus exposure and HLA in healthy donors (dated by TCRdb to about 2017). With respect to the entire study: An earlier analysis of approximately 550 of the donors reported more than 250 Gb of sequence data and 117 million unique TCR beta sequences from 150 million to 200 million T cells. An early release covering roughly 600 HLA-typed donors comprised roughly 300 gigabases of sequencing data and tens of millions of unique TCR sequences. Of the 300 to 400 genotyped donors, approximately 82% fell in the genetic ancestry cluster associated with self-reported Caucasian donors. The aim of the study was to test whether cataloging public T cell receptors could identify signatures of past pathogen exposure. The T cell repertoires of around 730 subjects were profiled by immunosequencing and related to cytomegalovirus serostatus. In addition to the first cohort of approximately 670 subjects, a separate validation cohort of approximately 130 different subjects was used. High-throughput TCR immunosequencing, statistical association of individual TCRs with disease status, and machine learning were combined to predict cytomegalovirus infection status. In a later analysis, previously published TCR beta repertoires from 666 donors were re-analyzed and high-resolution HLA genotyping was added so that TCR occurrence patterns could be studied. Rather than drawing on any new phenotypic data, the later analysis identified candidate immune exposures from TCR beta sequences and the way those sequences occurred across donors. An earlier analysis of around 540 of the donors applied high-throughput TCR beta sequencing to assess whether each TCR beta V gene segment acted as functional or pseudogenic. Donor age, sex, ethnicity and CMV serostatus were compiled alongside the repertoire data. A later genetic analysis used genome-wide SNP genotypes for about 65% of the 666 donors, treating that subset as a discovery cohort. All discovery cohort repertoires had been generated on a single sequencing platform. HLA typing included class I and class II loci at four-digit resolution. Typing coverage varied by locus: roughly 620-630 donors for A, B, C, DRB1 and DQB1; more than 500 for DQA1; 606 for DPA1; approximately 450 for DPB1. Because of strong linkage in the cohort, five DR-DQ haplotypes were treated as single units for association and clustering. Among under 450 genotyped donors of the cohort, an average of around 240,000 unique TCR beta nucleotide sequences were sequenced per donor, roughly 20% of them non-productive.

In total, more than 500 healthy bone marrow donors made up the cohort. At the time of sampling, all cohort members were nominally healthy, though unrecorded immune exposures were likely present. The donor was CMV seropositive and belonged to the group of 250 to 300 seropositive cohort members. A peripheral blood sample was collected from each donor, and TCR beta sequencing was performed on peripheral blood mononuclear cells. The Qiagen DNeasy Blood Extraction Kit was used to extract genomic DNA from the blood cell samples. The library relied on the immunoSEQ multiplex PCR assay. For the multiplex PCR, a mixture combining 60 forward primers for TCR Vbeta segments and 13 reverse primers for TCR Jbeta segments was used. Amplification of the CDR3 region of rearranged TCR beta genes was performed with a multiplex PCR assay on genomic DNA. On the Illumina HiSeq System, the amplified TCR beta libraries were sequenced as 87-base-pair reads. In the source study's methods: A later analysis counted about 80 million unique TCR beta chains across the 650 to 800 repertoires, and around 9.9 million of these chains were shared by at least two donors. Raw reads were error-corrected and collapsed into unique sequences with a nearest-neighbor algorithm that merged closely related sequences to remove PCR and sequencing errors. To assign V, D and J gene segments, CDR3 sequences were aligned to IMGT reference sequences. Each retained sequence needed at least a six-nucleotide match to both a V gene segment and a J gene segment. Rearrangements were classified as productive when the CDR3 lacked stop codons and remained in frame with V and J, and all other rearrangements were classified as non-productive. Following IMGT convention, CDR3 was defined as the stretch from the second conserved V-encoded cysteine up to the conserved J-encoded phenylalanine. The earlier analysis of fewer than 750 of the donors excluded sequences that lacked an unambiguous match to a single V gene segment. An earlier analysis of a few hundred of the donors called V segments functional above 56.7% productive rearrangements and segregating when the between-donor standard deviation exceeded 5%. To diagnose cytomegalovirus status from the catalog of TCR beta chain sequences, a statistical classification framework was built. A later analysis assigned V and J genes by comparing TCR nucleotide sequences with IMGT/GENE-DB human TR gene sequences. A later analysis assigned CDR3 sequences and most-parsimonious VDJ recombination scenarios with the TCRdist pipeline. In a later analysis, each TCR beta chain was defined by its CDR3 amino acid sequence together with its V-gene family, and reads without a unique V-gene family were excluded. In a later analysis, several hundred highly shared, low-generation-probability nucleotide sequences were removed to address suspected cross-contamination and a sequencing artifact. A later analysis calculated a clonal expansion index for each public chain from normalized within-repertoire ranks of inferred template counts. Generation probabilities in a later analysis came from a VDJ recombination model fitted to out-of-frame rearrangements, and those results were checked against IGoR. In a later analysis, TCR-TCR, TCR-HLA and TCR-CMV co-occurrence was scored with hypergeometric tests, and a repertoire-size bias correction was applied to TCR pairs. In a later analysis, false discovery rates were estimated by permuting HLA or CMV assignments 20 times. A later analysis grouped co-occurring TCRs with DBSCAN, adding TCRdist sequence similarity when clustering within HLA-allele-positive subsets. Repertoires with fewer than 30,000 or more than 120,000 public chains, plus five repertoires with anomalous nucleotide sharing, were excluded from co-occurrence clustering. The source is immuneACCESS, and TCRdb retained only in-frame sequences with V and J called. Part of the clones is not carried over; for the studies checked, unresolved V genes explain less than half of this, and the remainder is unexplained. Clone size and the V and J calls come from that table; the DNA yielded D and trimming. The sample table shows approximately 170,000 clones, and roughly 77% are seen once. The ten largest clones capture over 2% of the sample.

The CDR3, cysteine through phenylalanine, is 19 amino acids long. The only DNA kept is the CDR3, 57 bases in frame from the first base. The germline V gene supplies CDR1 SGHTA and CDR2 FQGNSA. The V end gives up 3 bases and the J end 5 bases, leaving 13 bases in the junction not matched to a gene. Study-wide conclusions, independent of this receptor: Correlated functional status among segregating V segments might reflect linkage disequilibrium, but an unknown experimental factor could not be ruled out. Because the 87-base-pair reads could not distinguish some IMGT-functional V segments, including TRBV6-2 and TRBV6-3, those segments were excluded. Cytomegalovirus status was reported to be diagnosed by the classifier with high specificity and sensitivity in both the original and validation cohorts. While some public TCRs were present in many individuals, most TCR sequences turned up only very rarely across donors. A later analysis found that TCR association rates varied across HLA loci, with DRB1 alleles showing the most associated TCRs and HLA-C alleles the fewest. The sequencing pipeline was judged likely to have produced a cluster of highly shared sequence variants as a technical artifact. The earlier analysis of nearly 600 of the donors excluded fewer than 20 rarely observed V segments, including chromosome 9 orphons, because counts were too low. In vitro tests confirmed that a few of the cytomegalovirus-associated TCR beta chains recognize cytomegalovirus antigens. Because HLA typing was unavailable for some donors at each locus, only the typed subset was used in association tests. In a later analysis, HLA-associated TCR beta chains were found to be more clonally expanded and to have lower generation probabilities than equally common non-associated chains. In the study, roughly 160 TCR beta chains were listed as associated with cytomegalovirus. In a later genetic analysis, a missense DCLRE1C variant was associated with V-gene and J-gene trimming of TCR beta chains, and the association was replicated in an independent cohort. According to a later analysis, parvovirus B19, influenza, CMV and Epstein-Barr virus appeared linked to several top co-occurrence clusters. A later analysis found that most CMV-associated TCR beta chains appeared HLA-restricted, with HLA associations seemingly driven largely by CMV exposure. In an earlier analysis of roughly 500 of the donors, most TCR beta V segments appeared in productive rearrangements about 87% or about 30% of the time, broadly matching IMGT annotations. According to a later genetic analysis, donors in an Asian-associated ancestry cluster had fewer N-insertions in productive TCRs than the approximately 710-donor mean. A further reported finding was that TCR beta sequences accurately predicted the HLA-A and HLA-B alleles for most subjects in the first cohort. The authors suggested that the approach could potentially be extended to other disease states and immunological phenotypes. Presence/absence analyses assumed roughly uniform sequencing depth across donors, an assumption that may not hold. Strong co-occurrence of HLA alleles, especially DR and DQ, made assigning TCR associations to individual alleles difficult. This cohort had only TCR beta chains sequenced, and the lack of alpha or paired-chain data limited which features could be detected. The only immune exposure information available for the cohort was CMV serostatus. Specific HLA alleles were associated with 16,951 TCR beta sequences at a false discovery rate of 0.05 in a later analysis.

The rearrangement combines TRBV7-2 with TRBJ2-2, with 12 bases matching TRBD2. The clonotype comes from a woman aged 40 to 50 in good health and CMV-seropositive. The sample taken for sequencing was PBMCs. The nucleotide sequence reads as follows: TGTGCCAGCAGCTTCCCCGCTAGCGGGAGGGCCCTAGGAACCGGGGAGCTGTTTTTT. It translates to CASSFPASGRALGTGELFF. Supplemented by the reference TRBV7-2 and TRBJ2-2 proteins around the CDR3, the complete variable domain is GAGVSQSPSNKVTEKGKDVELRCDPISGHTALYWYRQSLGQGLEFLIYFQGNSAPDKSGLPSDRFSAERTGGSVSTLTIQRTQQEDSAVYLCASSFPASGRALGTGELFFGEGSRLTVL.